This passage covers 7 T cell receptor beta chains from one sample sequenced in a study of CD8+CD57+ T cells in acquired aplastic anemia. Sequencing involved patients with CD8+CD57+ cell expansion previously shown by flow cytometry. Profiling of TCR beta VDJ combinations and CDR3 sequences used genomic DNA as template. One entry per CDR3 protein results from TCRdb running MiXCR on the reads. The sample yields 150,000 or so distinct CDR3 sequences, 40% to 50% seen once. Sequences were obtained from sorted CD4+, CD8+, or CD8+CD57+ T cells (not recorded which) from PBMCs. The receptors originated from a human donor with aplastic anemia.

This rearrangement joins TRBV20-1 to TRBJ2-7, with 12 bases matching TRBD2. The V segment lost 5 bases and the J segment 6 bases; nucleotides outside the gene matches: 5. Germline CDR1 DFQATT, CDR2 SNEGSKA (reference sequence). CDR3 size: 13 residues. The CDR3 loop is CSAQLAGGREQYF. The CDR3 DNA follows: TGCAGTGCTCAGCTAGCGGGAGGGCGCGAGCAGTACTTC.

This clonotype came up many times. V is TRBV12-3 or TRBV12-4 and J is TRBJ1-2; D not certain. The CDR3 loop spans 10 amino acids. V gave up 5 bases and J gave up 10 bases, with 8 bases separating them. CDR3 sequence (DNA): TGTGCCAGCAGTCCCTTGGTCTACACCTTC. Translating it yields CASSPLVYTF.

This clonotype was seen once. One base away lies a much larger clone, so this may be a sequencing read error. This chain joins TRBV5-8 and TRBJ2-5, with TRBD2 as a possible D gene (6 bases). The CDR3 length is 15 residues. CDR1 SGHTS and CDR2 YDEGEE come from the germline V gene. The CDR3 DNA reads as TGTGCCTGCAGCTTTAAGCTAGCGTTGGAAGAGACCCAGTACTTC. Protein product: CACSFKLALEETQYF.

This clonotype has ten or more counts. The gene calls are TRBV6-2 or TRBV6-3 and TRBJ2-1; no reliable D call. V lost 6 bases, J lost 4 bases, and 10 bases lay in between. This CDR3 is built from 13 residues. The germline CDR1 and CDR2 sequences are MNHEY and SVGEGT. The CDR3 region has the DNA TGTGCCAGCAGGAATGACCAATACAATGAGCAGTTCTTC. It is translated as CASRNDQYNEQFF.

This clonotype has only a few counts. This rearrangement joins TRBV24-1 to TRBJ2-7, with TRBD2 as a possible D gene (6 bases). CDR3 length: 15 residues. V lost 4 bases, J lost 6 bases, and 18 bases lay in between. CDR1 is KGHDR, CDR2 SFDVKD, per germline. CDR3 residues: CATSDRLVSVSEQYF. Here the CDR3 DNA reads TGTGCCACCAGTGACCGACTAGTTTCTGTCAGCGAGCAGTACTTC.

This sequence joins TRBV19 and TRBJ1-5; no clear D. The CDR3 spans 12 residues. CDR1 LNHDA and CDR2 SQIVND come from the germline V gene (reference sequence). V lost 3 bases and J 8 bases, leaving 8 bases between the germline ends. The chain's CDR3 is CASSMVVEPQHF. In DNA form, the CDR3 reads TGTGCCAGTAGTATGGTGGTGGAGCCCCAGCATTTT.

Details on this clonotype: The junction departs from germline at one end; a sequencing error may be responsible. The chain links TRBV4-1 to TRBJ1-1, with D maybe TRBD1 (6 bases). Germline assignment: CDR1 MGHRA and CDR2 YSYEKL. The CDR3 covers 12 residues. Here the CDR3 DNA reads TGCGCCAGCAGCTACACCGGGACAACCTTACTCTTT. It specifies CASSYTGTTLLF.